A selection of T cell receptor beta chains follows, all from one sample in a study of T-cell reconstitution after alpha-beta-depleted transplantation in children. From the PCR reads, TCRdb called clonotypes with MiXCR, one entry per CDR3 protein. Of 200,000 to 250,000 distinct CDR3 sequences listed, 8% to 10% are singletons. Specimen: PBMCs from the stem cell graft donor, collected from the stem cell graft. The receptors derive from a human donor who donated a stem cell graft to a child with acute lymphoblastic leukemia. Each CDR3 is given with its conserved first and last residue. A D gene is named only where the DNA matches it firmly. Clone size appears in some rows only: once, few, many, or a class for an expanded clone.

TRBV7-7,TRBJ2-5,many,.,TGTGCCAGCAGCTTAGGGCCAGATCGGGAGACCCAGTACTTC,CASSLGPDRETQYF
TRBV7-8,TRBJ2-1,.,.,TGTGCCAGCAGCTTAGATTTGGCGGGGGCTTTCTACAATGAGCAGTTCTTC,CASSLDLAGAFYNEQFF
TRBV5-8,TRBJ2-5,.,TRBD1,TGTGCCAGCAGCTCATTCCTCGGGACAGGCCAAGAGACCCAGTACTTC,CASSSFLGTGQETQYF
TRBV5-1,TRBJ2-4,few,TRBD1,TGCGCCAGCAGCTCCGGGACAGGAGACATTCAGTACTTC,CASSSGTGDIQYF
TRBV5-1,TRBJ1-1,few,TRBD1,TGCGCCAGCAGCCAGGGACAGGTGAACACTGAAGCTTTCTTT,CASSQGQVNTEAFF
TRBV7-8,TRBJ1-5,few,.,TGTGCCAGCAGCCCGGCCAGGGTGAGGCTTAGCAATCAGCCCCAGCATTTT,CASSPARVRLSNQPQHF
TRBV20-1,TRBJ1-5,many,.,TGCAGTGCTGCAACGAACACAGGGATTGGCAATCAGCCCCAGCATTTT,CSAATNTGIGNQPQHF
TRBV11-2,TRBJ2-4,many,.,TGTGCCAGCAGCTTAGTGATAGCGGCCAAAAACATTCAGTACTTC,CASSLVIAAKNIQYF
TRBV7-9,TRBJ1-1,.,.,TGTGCCAGCAGCTACAGGGCCGAGAACACTGAAGCTTTCTTT,CASSYRAENTEAFF
TRBV7-9,TRBJ2-1,many,TRBD2,TGTGCCAGCAGCTCTAGCGGGCCCTCCTACAATGAGCAGTTCTTC,CASSSSGPSYNEQFF
TRBV9,TRBJ1-2,many,TRBD1,TGTGCCAGCAGCGTACAGGGGGGAGGCTACACCTTC,CASSVQGGGYTF
TRBV5-1,TRBJ1-1,many,.,TGCGCCAGCAGCTTGGCCAAGGGTGAGACTGAAGCTTTCTTT,CASSLAKGETEAFF
TRBV4-3,TRBJ2-7,many,.,TGCGCCAGCAGCCAAGGGTCCGACGACTACGAGCAGTACTTC,CASSQGSDDYEQYF
TRBV20-1,TRBJ1-1,many,.,TGCAGTGCTAGCTTTGCGGGCAGGGTCACTGAAGCTTTCTTT,CSASFAGRVTEAFF
TRBV5-6,TRBJ1-4,few,.,TGTGCCAGCAGCTTACTTCGGGATTCGCAGGAAAAACTGTTTTTT,CASSLLRDSQEKLFF
TRBV7-9,TRBJ2-5,.,TRBD2,TGTGCCAGCAGCCCTCTGGGACTAGCGGAAGAGACCCAGTACTTC,CASSPLGLAEETQYF
TRBV5-1,TRBJ1-5,many,.,TGCGCCAGCAGCTTTACATCCGGTCAGCCCCAGCATTTT,CASSFTSGQPQHF
TRBV7-8,TRBJ1-1,many,.,TGTGCCAGCAGCTTAGATGGGCAGAACACTGAAGCTTTCTTT,CASSLDGQNTEAFF
TRBV7-8,TRBJ1-1,many,TRBD1,TGTGCCAGCAGCTCCCGACAGGGGCGTTATGAAGCTTTCTTT,CASSSRQGRYEAFF
TRBV10-3,TRBJ2-7,.,.,TGTGCCATCAGCGAAGGGGACATCTCCTACGAGCAGTACTTC,CAISEGDISYEQYF
TRBV9,TRBJ2-5,many,.,TGTGCCAGCAGCGTAGGTGGGGGGGCCAAGGAGACCCAGTACTTC,CASSVGGGAKETQYF
TRBV29-1,TRBJ1-1,many,.,TGCAGCGTTGCCACTAACACTGAAGCTTTCTTT,CSVATNTEAFF
TRBV20-1,TRBJ2-1,few,.,TGCAGTGTAAAACCGGGACTGGGATTCTTC,CSVKPGLGFF
TRBV7-2,TRBJ2-1,.,TRBD1,TGTGCCAGCAGCTTAGCCAGGGGGCACTACAATGAGCAGTTCTTC,CASSLARGHYNEQFF
TRBV11-2,TRBJ1-5,.,.,TGTGCCAGCAGCGACCACACGGATCAGCCCCAGCATTTT,CASSDHTDQPQHF
TRBV3-1,TRBJ1-4,few,.,TGTGCCAGCAGCCAAGGGGGTTATGAAAAACTGTTTTTT,CASSQGGYEKLFF
TRBV5-1,TRBJ2-3,many,TRBD2,TGCGCCAGTAATAGAGAAGGCGGGGGGCCCACAGATACGCAGTATTTT,CASNREGGGPTDTQYF
TRBV5-1,TRBJ2-2,many,.,TGCGCCAGCAGCTTGGTCCAACAGGGAGGCACCGGGGAGCTGTTTTTT,CASSLVQQGGTGELFF
TRBV29-1,TRBJ2-3,few,.,TGCAGCGGAGGCCTGGGCCGCACAGATACGCAGTATTTT,CSGGLGRTDTQYF
TRBV6-5,TRBJ2-1,.,TRBD2,TGTGCCAGCAGTTACGGGGAGGGTTCCTACAATGAGCAGTTCTTC,CASSYGEGSYNEQFF
TRBV2,TRBJ2-2,.,TRBD2,TGTGCCAGCAGTGAATTGGGGGGGAGAACCGGGGAGCTGTTTTTT,CASSELGGRTGELFF
TRBV20-1,TRBJ2-1,.,TRBD2,TGCAGTGCTAGGGATATAGCGGGGCCCTCCTACAGTGAGCAGTTCTTC,CSARDIAGPSYSEQFF
TRBV20-1,TRBJ2-7,.,.,TGCAGTGCGAGACATGACTCCTACGAGCAGTACTTC,CSARHDSYEQYF
TRBV18,TRBJ2-5,many,.,TGTGCCAGCTCGTCCACTCGGGACGGAACAAAAGAGACCCAGTACTTC,CASSSTRDGTKETQYF
TRBV5-1,TRBJ2-3,few,.,TGCGCCAGCAGCTTGGATTGGGCGCAGTATTTT,CASSLDWAQYF
TRBV5-4,TRBJ2-3,.,TRBD2,TGTGCCAGCAGCCCCGATCGTCCGGCTAGCGGGGCGGGCGGTACGCAGTATTTT,CASSPDRPASGAGGTQYF
TRBV10-3,TRBJ1-5,.,.,TGTGCCATCAGTGAGTCGGGTGGTAATCAGCCCCAGCATTTT,CAISESGGNQPQHF
TRBV5-1,TRBJ2-7,few,.,TGCGCCAGCAGCTTGCTGTTGGACGGAATCGAGCAGTACTTC,CASSLLLDGIEQYF
TRBV18,TRBJ2-7,many,TRBD1,TGTGCCAGCTCAGCTAGAACTTCCGGGACAGCCCCTTACGAGCAGTACTTC,CASSARTSGTAPYEQYF
TRBV5-1,TRBJ2-2,many,TRBD1,TGCGCCAGCAGCCTATCCGGGACAGCGAACACCGGGGAGCTGTTTTTT,CASSLSGTANTGELFF
TRBV12-3/TRBV12-4,TRBJ2-7,many,TRBD1,TGTGCCAGCAGTTTGCTCGGTATCCCTGCCTGGGACAGGGGGTCCTACGAGCAGTACTTC,CASSLLGIPAWDRGSYEQYF
TRBV7-9,TRBJ2-5,few,TRBD2,TGTGCCAGCAGCTTAAACGAGCGGACTAGCGGGACCCAGTACTTC,CASSLNERTSGTQYF
TRBV10-2,TRBJ1-1,many,.,TGCGCCAGCAGTGATTCTCCCACTGAAGCTTTCTTT,CASSDSPTEAFF
TRBV20-1,TRBJ1-4,many,.,TGCAGTGCTAGAGATCTTGCGACTGCAACTAATGAAAAACTGTTTTTT,CSARDLATATNEKLFF
TRBV9,TRBJ1-1,few,.,TGTGCCAGCAGCGTAGGGGGCACTGAAGCTTTCTTT,CASSVGGTEAFF
TRBV12-3/TRBV12-4,TRBJ1-2,.,TRBD1,TGTGCCAGCACCCGCGGGACAGGGGGCGGCTACACCTTC,CASTRGTGGGYTF
TRBV15,TRBJ2-2,many,.,TGTGCCACCAGCAGAGAGACAGGCGCGAACACCGGGGAGCTGTTTTTT,CATSRETGANTGELFF
TRBV7-2,TRBJ2-5,.,TRBD2,TGTGCCAGCAGCTTAAACGGACTAGCGGGGGGCACAGAGACCCAGTACTTC,CASSLNGLAGGTETQYF
TRBV10-3,TRBJ1-2,.,.,TGTGCCATCAGTGGCCAGGGAGGCAACTATGGCTACACCTTC,CAISGQGGNYGYTF
TRBV3-1,TRBJ2-7,few,.,TGTGCCAGCAGCCAAGGGAGATTGAGCGAGCAGTACTTC,CASSQGRLSEQYF
TRBV20-1,TRBJ2-1,.,.,TGCAGTGCTCGGAGGGGACTCGAATACAATGAGCAGTTCTTC,CSARRGLEYNEQFF
TRBV20-1,TRBJ2-2,.,TRBD2,TGCAGTGCTAGAGTTCCCTCGGGACTAGCGGACACCGGGGAGCTGTTTTTT,CSARVPSGLADTGELFF
TRBV20-1,TRBJ1-1,few,.,TGCAGTGCTCCCTGGGCCACTGAAGCTTTCTTT,CSAPWATEAFF
TRBV12-3/TRBV12-4,TRBJ1-5,.,.,TGTGCCAGCAGTCTCCTCAGGGTAACTCAGCCCCAGCATTTT,CASSLLRVTQPQHF